A selection of T cell receptor beta chains follows, all from one sample in a study of CD8 T cells in Susac syndrome. One entry per CDR3 protein results from TCRdb running MiXCR on the immunoSEQ multiplex PCR reads. The sample consists of under 90,000 distinct CDR3 sequences, roughly 91% of them appearing once. The specimen was CD4+ T cells from PBMCs. The receptors shown here come from a human donor with Susac syndrome. The CDR3 runs from the conserved cysteine through the conserved F or W. The order of the fields is J gene, D gene, clone size, V gene, CDR3 protein. A D gene is named only where the DNA matches it firmly. Rows may omit the clone size; those that give it use once, few, many or a size class.

>TRBJ2-4|NA|NA|TRBV20-1
CSARQPGAKNIQYF
>TRBJ2-7|NA|NA|TRBV19
CASRNYDEQYF
>TRBJ2-1|TRBD2|NA|TRBV2
CASFGLMGGNEQFF
>TRBJ1-2|NA|NA|TRBV3-1
CASSQEAGLSYTF
>TRBJ1-1|NA|few|TRBV20-1
CSAWMNTEAFF
>TRBJ2-1|NA|once|TRBV3-1
CASSRLGFLYEQFF
>TRBJ2-1|TRBD1|NA|TRBV5-4
CASFGRDRGNEQFF
>TRBJ2-7|NA|NA|TRBV5-1
CASRRDPLGVEQYF
>TRBJ2-1|NA|once|TRBV5-4
CASSLRQGSAGNNEQFF
>TRBJ2-3|TRBD2|NA|TRBV5-6
CASSSSPLAVGTDTQYF
>TRBJ1-3|NA|NA|TRBV5-1
CASSLAGDNSGNTIYF
>TRBJ1-5|NA|NA|TRBV20-1
CSASPANSNQPQHF
>TRBJ1-2|TRBD1|NA|TRBV12-5
CASGFFGWTGDGYTF
>TRBJ2-2|NA|once|TRBV7-3
CASSREFGGELFF
>TRBJ2-3|NA|once|TRBV12-3/TRBV12-4
CASSFRGAVTQYF
>TRBJ2-7|NA|NA|TRBV5-8
CASSFGLAAIYEQYF
>TRBJ2-7|NA|NA|TRBV18
CASSPPGTAYEQYF
>TRBJ2-1|NA|few|TRBV2
CASRVNNEQFF
>TRBJ2-5|NA|NA|TRBV7-2
CASSLALRGQETQYF
>TRBJ1-1|NA|NA|TRBV28
CASSLNHNGGTEAFF
>TRBJ2-1|NA|once|TRBV11-1
CASSMDSSWIGEQFF
>TRBJ1-2|NA|NA|TRBV18
CASSRTLDISDGYTF
>TRBJ1-4|NA|NA|TRBV9
CASSSRGGQQEKLFF
>TRBJ2-7|TRBD1|NA|TRBV19
CASRGQGPPYEQYF
>TRBJ1-2|NA|NA|TRBV12-3/TRBV12-4
CASSLRQGTFYGYTF
>TRBJ2-5|NA|NA|TRBV29-1
CSVKTGIGETQYF
>TRBJ1-2|NA|NA|TRBV4-3
CASSQGEGRGANYGYTF
>TRBJ2-5|NA|medium-sized|TRBV28
CASSLVGEFGTQYF
>TRBJ2-1|NA|NA|TRBV7-3
CASSLVVQEGQFF
>TRBJ1-5|NA|NA|TRBV3-1
CASSQQGRVGGNQPQHF
>TRBJ2-7|NA|NA|TRBV12-3/TRBV12-4
CASSSPMAGLEQYF
>TRBJ2-2|NA|NA|TRBV5-4
CASSSRQNTGELFF
>TRBJ2-5|NA|NA|TRBV20-1
CSASSAGALGAQYF
>TRBJ2-5|NA|NA|TRBV29-1
CSVPDRPHGETQYF
>TRBJ2-5|NA|NA|TRBV2
CASSGGRGSVETQYF
>TRBJ1-2|NA|once|TRBV7-2
CASSLVSDLQGYGYTF
>TRBJ1-1|TRBD1|NA|TRBV7-2
CASRGQGVLVAFF
>TRBJ1-1|TRBD1|NA|TRBV27
CASSDGDRGFRTEAFF
>TRBJ2-1|NA|NA|TRBV2
CASIYEHLTDEQFF
>TRBJ2-3|TRBD2|NA|TRBV7-9
CASSRQTSGKDTQYF
>TRBJ1-1|NA|NA|TRBV20-1
CSAPRKGSYTEAFF
>TRBJ1-2|NA|few|TRBV7-2
CASSLLGDYGYTF
>TRBJ2-6|NA|NA|TRBV11-2
CASSTPAGRGSSSGANVLTF
>TRBJ2-3|TRBD2|NA|TRBV7-2
CASRRRAGGALDTQYF
>TRBJ2-5|TRBD2|few|TRBV29-1
CSVERLAGSKETQYF
>TRBJ1-2|NA|NA|TRBV28
CASSPLRFSDGYTF
>TRBJ1-2|NA|NA|TRBV6-5
CASSYSSVYVIGTF